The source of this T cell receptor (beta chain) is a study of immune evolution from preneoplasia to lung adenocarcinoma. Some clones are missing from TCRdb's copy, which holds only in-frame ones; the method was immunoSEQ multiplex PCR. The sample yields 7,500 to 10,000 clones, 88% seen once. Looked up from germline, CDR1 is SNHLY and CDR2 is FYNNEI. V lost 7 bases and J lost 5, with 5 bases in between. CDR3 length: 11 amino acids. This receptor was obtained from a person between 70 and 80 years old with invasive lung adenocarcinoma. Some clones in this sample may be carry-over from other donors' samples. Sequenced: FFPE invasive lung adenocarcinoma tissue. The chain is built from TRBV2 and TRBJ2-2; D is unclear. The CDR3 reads CASTATGELFF. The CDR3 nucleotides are TGTGCCAGCACCGCGACCGGGGAGCTGTTTTTT.